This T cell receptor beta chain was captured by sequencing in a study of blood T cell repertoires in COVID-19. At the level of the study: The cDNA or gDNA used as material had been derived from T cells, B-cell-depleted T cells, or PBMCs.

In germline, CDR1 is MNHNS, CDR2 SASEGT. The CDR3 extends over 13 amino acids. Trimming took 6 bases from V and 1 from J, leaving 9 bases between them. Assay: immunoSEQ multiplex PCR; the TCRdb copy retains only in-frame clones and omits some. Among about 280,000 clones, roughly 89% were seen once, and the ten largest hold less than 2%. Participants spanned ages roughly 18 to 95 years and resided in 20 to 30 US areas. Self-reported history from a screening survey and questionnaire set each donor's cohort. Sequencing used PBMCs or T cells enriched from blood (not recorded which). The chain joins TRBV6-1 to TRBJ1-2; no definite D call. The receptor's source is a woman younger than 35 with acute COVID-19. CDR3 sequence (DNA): TGTGCCAGCAGGACTACAGTTAACTATGGCTACACCTTC. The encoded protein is CASRTTVNYGYTF.